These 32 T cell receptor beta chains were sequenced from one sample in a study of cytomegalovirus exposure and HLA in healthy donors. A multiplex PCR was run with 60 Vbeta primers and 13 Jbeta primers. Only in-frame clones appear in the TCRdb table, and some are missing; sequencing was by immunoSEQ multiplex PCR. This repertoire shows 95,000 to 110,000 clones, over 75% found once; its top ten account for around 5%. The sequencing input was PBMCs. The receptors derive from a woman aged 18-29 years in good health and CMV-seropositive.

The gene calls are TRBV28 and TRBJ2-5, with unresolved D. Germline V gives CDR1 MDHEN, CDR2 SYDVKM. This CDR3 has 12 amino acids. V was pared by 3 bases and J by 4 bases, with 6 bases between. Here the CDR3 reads CASSFFGETQYF. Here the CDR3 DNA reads TGTGCCAGCAGTTTTTTCGGAGAGACCCAGTACTTC.

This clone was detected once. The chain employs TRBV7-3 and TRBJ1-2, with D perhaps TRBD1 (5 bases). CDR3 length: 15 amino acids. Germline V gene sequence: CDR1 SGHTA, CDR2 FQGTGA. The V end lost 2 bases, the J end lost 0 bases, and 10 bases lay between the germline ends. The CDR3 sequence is CASSLSTDTNYGYTF. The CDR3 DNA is TGTGCCAGCAGCTTATCGACAGACACTAACTATGGCTACACCTTC. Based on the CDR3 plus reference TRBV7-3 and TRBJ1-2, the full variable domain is GAGVSQTPSNKVTEKGKYVELRCDPISGHTALYWYRQSLGQGPEFLIYFQGTGAADDSGLPNDRFFAVRPEGSVSTLKIQRTERGDSAVYLCASSLSTDTNYGYTFGSGTRLTVV.

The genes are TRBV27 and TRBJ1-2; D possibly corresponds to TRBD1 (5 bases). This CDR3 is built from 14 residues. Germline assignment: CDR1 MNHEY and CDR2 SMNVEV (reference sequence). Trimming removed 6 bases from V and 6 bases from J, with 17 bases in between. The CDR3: CASRLQGWGDGYTF. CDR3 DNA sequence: TGTGCCAGCAGACTCCAAGGGTGGGGGGATGGCTACACCTTC.

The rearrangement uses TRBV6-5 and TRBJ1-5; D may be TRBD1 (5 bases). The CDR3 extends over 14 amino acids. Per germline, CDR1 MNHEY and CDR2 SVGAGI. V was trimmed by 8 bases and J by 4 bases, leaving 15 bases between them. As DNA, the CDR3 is TGTGCCAGCTCTGTCGTGGGGGGGAATCAGCCCCAGCATTTT. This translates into CASSVVGGNQPQHF.

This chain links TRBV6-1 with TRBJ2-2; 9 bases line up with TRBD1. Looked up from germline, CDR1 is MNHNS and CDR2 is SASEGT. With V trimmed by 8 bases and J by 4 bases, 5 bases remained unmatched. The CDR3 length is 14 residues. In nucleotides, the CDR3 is TGTGCCAGCTCCGGGACAGGGATCACCGGGGAGCTGTTTTTT. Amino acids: CASSGTGITGELFF.

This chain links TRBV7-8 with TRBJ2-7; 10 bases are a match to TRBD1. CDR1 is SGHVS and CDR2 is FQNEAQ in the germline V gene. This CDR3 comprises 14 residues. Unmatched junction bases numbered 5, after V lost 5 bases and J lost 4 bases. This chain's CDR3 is CASSKTGGAYEQYF. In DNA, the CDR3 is TGTGCCAGCAGCAAGACAGGGGGCGCGTACGAGCAGTACTTC.

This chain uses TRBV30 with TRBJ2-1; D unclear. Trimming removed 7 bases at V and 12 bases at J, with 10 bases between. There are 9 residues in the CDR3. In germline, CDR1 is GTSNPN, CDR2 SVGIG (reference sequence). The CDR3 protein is CASTPGQFF. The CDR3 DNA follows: TGTGCCTCGACCCCGGGGCAGTTCTTC.

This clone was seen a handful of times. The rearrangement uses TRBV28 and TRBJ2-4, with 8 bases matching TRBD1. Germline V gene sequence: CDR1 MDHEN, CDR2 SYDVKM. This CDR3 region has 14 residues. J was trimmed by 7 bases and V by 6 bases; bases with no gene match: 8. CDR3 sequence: CASSPWTGNNIQYF. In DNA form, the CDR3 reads TGTGCCAGCAGCCCCTGGACAGGGAACAACATTCAGTACTTC.

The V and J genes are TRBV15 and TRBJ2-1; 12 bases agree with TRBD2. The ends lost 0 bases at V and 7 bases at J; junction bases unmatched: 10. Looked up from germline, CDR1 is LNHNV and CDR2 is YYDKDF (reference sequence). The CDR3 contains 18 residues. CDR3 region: CATSRDKILGLAGNEQFF. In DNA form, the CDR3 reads TGTGCCACCAGCAGAGACAAGATCCTCGGACTAGCGGGAAATGAGCAGTTCTTC.

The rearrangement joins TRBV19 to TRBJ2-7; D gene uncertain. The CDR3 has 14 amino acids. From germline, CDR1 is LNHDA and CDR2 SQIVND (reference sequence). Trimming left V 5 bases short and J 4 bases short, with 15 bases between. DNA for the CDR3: TGTGCCAGTAGTGGGCAGGCGTCATTTTACGAGCAGTACTTC. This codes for CASSGQASFYEQYF.

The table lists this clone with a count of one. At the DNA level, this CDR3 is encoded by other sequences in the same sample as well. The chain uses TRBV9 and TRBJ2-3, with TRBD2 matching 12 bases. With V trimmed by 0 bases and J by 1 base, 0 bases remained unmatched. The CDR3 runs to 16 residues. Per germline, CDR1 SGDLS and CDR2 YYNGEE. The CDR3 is CASSVGLAGGTDTQYF. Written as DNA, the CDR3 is TGTGCCAGCAGCGTAGGACTAGCGGGAGGCACAGATACGCAGTATTTT.

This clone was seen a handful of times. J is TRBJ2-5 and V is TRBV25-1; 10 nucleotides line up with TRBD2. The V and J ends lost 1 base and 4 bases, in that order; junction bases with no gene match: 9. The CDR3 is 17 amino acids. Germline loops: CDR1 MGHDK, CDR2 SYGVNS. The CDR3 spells CASSESSGRAGGETQYF. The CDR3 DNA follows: TGTGCCAGCAGTGAATCGAGCGGGAGGGCCGGGGGAGAGACCCAGTACTTC.

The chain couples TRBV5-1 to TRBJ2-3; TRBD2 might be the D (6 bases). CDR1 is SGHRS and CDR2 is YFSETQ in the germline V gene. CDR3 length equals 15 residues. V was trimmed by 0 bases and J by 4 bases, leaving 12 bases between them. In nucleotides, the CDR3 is TGCGCCAGCAGCTTGGAGGGGAGCGGGTCAGATACGCAGTATTTT. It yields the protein CASSLEGSGSDTQYF.

The CDR3 is CASSDLAVSYEQYF. In DNA form, the CDR3 reads TGTGCCAGCAGTGACCTAGCGGTCTCCTACGAGCAGTACTTC. The chain couples TRBV6-1 to TRBJ2-7, with 7 nucleotides matching TRBD2. This CDR3 has 14 residues. Germline loops: CDR1 MNHNS, CDR2 SASEGT. The junction had 2 bases not matched to a gene; V was cut back by 3 bases and J by 0 bases.

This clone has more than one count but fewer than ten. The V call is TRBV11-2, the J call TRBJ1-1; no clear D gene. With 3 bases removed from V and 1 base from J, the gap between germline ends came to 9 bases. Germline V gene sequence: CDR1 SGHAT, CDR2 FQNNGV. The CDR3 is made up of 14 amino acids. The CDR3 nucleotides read TGTGCCAGCAGCTTTGAGGGCGGGAACACTGAAGCTTTCTTT. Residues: CASSFEGGNTEAFF. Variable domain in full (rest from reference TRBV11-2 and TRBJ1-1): EAGVAQSPRYKIIEKRQSVAFWCNPISGHATLYWYQQILGQGPKLLIQFQNNGVVDDSQLPKDRFSAERLKGVDSTLKIQPAKLEDSAVYLCASSFEGGNTEAFFGQGTRLTVV.

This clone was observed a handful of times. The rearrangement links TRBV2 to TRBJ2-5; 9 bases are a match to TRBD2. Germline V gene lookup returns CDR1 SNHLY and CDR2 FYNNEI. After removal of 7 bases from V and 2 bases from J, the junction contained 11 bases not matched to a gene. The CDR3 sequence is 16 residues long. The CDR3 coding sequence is TGTGCCAGCAAGAAGCGGGAGGACCCTCCACAAGAGACCCAGTACTTC. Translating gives CASKKREDPPQETQYF.

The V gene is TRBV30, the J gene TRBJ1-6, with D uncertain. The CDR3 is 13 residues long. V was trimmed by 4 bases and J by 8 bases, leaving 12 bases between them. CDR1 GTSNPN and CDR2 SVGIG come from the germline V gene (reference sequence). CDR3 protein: CAWTADSYSPLHF. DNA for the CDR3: TGTGCCTGGACAGCAGACTCCTATTCACCCCTCCACTTT.

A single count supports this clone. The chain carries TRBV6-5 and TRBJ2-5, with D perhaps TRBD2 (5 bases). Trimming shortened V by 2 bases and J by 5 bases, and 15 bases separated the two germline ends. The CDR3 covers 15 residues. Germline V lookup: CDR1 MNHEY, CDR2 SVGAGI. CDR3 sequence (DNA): TGTGCCAGCAGTTACCGGGCGGACCCGGGGGAGACCCAGTACTTC. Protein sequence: CASSYRADPGETQYF.

The CDR3: CASSLEPGPSYEQYF. The CDR3 coding sequence is TGCGCCAGCAGCTTGGAACCAGGGCCAAGCTACGAGCAGTACTTC. The genes are TRBV5-1 and TRBJ2-7; a possible D gene is TRBD1 (5 bases). Germline V gene data show CDR1 as SGHRS and CDR2 as YFSETQ. V was shortened by 0 bases and J by 3 bases, with 13 bases between the two germline ends. The CDR3 sequence is 15 residues long.

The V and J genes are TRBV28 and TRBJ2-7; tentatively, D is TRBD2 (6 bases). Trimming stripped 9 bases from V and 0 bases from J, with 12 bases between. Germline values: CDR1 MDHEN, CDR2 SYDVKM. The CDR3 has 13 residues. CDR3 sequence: CASKRAFSYEQYF. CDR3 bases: TGTGCCAGTAAGCGGGCCTTCTCCTACGAGCAGTACTTC.

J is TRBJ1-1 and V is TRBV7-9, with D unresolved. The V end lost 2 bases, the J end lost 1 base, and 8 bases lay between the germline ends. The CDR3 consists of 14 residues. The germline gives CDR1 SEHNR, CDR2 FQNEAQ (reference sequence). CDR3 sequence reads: CASSLFGENTEAFF. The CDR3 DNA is TGTGCCAGCAGCTTATTTGGAGAGAACACTGAAGCTTTCTTT.

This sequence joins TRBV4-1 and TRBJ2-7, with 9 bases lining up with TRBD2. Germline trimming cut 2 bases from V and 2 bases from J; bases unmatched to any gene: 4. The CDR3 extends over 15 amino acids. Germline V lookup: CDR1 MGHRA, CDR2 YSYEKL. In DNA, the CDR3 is TGCGCCAGCAGCCAATCTAGCGGGAATACCTACGAGCAGTACTTC. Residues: CASSQSSGNTYEQYF.

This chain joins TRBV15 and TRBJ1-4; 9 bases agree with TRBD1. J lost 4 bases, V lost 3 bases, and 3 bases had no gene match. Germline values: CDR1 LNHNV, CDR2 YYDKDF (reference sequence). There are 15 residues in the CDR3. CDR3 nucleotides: TGTGCCACCAGCAGGACAGGGGGGGATAATGAAAAACTGTTTTTT. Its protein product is CATSRTGGDNEKLFF.

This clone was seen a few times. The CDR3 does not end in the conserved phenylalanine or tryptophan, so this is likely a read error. For the CDR3, the DNA is TGTGCCAGCAGTTTAGGAGGAAACGAACAGTACTGC. It specifies CASSLGGNEQYC. The chain combines TRBV28 with TRBJ2-7, with D perhaps TRBD2 (5 bases). The CDR3 runs 12 residues. Germline V gene data show CDR1 as MDHEN and CDR2 as SYDVKM.

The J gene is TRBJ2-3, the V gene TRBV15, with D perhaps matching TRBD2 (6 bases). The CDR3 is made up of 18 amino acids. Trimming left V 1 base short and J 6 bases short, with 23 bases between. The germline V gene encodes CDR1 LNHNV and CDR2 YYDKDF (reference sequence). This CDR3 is CATSRVRSGGLGSDTQYF. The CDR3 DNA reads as TGTGCCACCAGCAGAGTCCGGAGCGGAGGGTTAGGGTCGGATACGCAGTATTTT.

CDR3 nucleotides: TGCGCCAGCAGCAGCCTTGGACAGGGGAACACCGGGGAGCTGTTTTTT. It specifies CASSSLGQGNTGELFF. This chain links TRBV5-1 with TRBJ2-2, with TRBD1 matching over 8 bases. Germline V lookup: CDR1 SGHRS, CDR2 YFSETQ. V gave up 4 bases and J gave up 1 base; unmatched junction bases: 6. CDR3 length: 16 residues.

CDR3 protein: CASSLLQGAVEAFF. The CDR3 nucleotides are TGTGCCAGCAGCTTACTTCAGGGGGCTGTTGAAGCTTTCTTT. This rearrangement joins TRBV7-8 to TRBJ1-1, with 8 bases identical to TRBD1. The CDR3 extends over 14 amino acids. Germline V gives CDR1 SGHVS, CDR2 FQNEAQ. V trimming: 2 bases; J trimming: 7 bases; junction bases outside the gene matches: 6.

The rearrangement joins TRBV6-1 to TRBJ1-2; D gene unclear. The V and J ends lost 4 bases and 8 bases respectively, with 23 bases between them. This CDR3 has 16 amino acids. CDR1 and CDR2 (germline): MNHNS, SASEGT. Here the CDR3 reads CASSGSDPVSTKGYTF. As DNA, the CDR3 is TGTGCCAGCAGTGGGTCAGATCCCGTTTCAACTAAAGGCTACACCTTC.

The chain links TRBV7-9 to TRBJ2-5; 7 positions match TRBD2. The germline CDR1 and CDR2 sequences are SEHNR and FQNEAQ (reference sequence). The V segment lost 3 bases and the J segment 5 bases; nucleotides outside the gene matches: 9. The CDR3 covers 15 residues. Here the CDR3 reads CASSLSLAVGETQYF. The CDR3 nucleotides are TGTGCCAGCAGCTTGAGCCTAGCGGTAGGCGAGACCCAGTACTTC.

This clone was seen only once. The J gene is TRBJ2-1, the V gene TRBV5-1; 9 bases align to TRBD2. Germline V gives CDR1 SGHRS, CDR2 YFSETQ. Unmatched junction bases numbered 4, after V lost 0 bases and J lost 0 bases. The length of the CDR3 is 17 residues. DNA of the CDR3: TGCGCCAGCAGCTTGGTTGTTAGCGGGAGCTCCTACAATGAGCAGTTCTTC. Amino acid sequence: CASSLVVSGSSYNEQFF. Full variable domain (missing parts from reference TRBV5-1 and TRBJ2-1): KAGVTQTPRYLIKTRGQQVTLSCSPISGHRSVSWYQQTPGQGLQFLFEYFSETQRNKGNFPGRFSGRQFSNSRSEMNVSTLELGDSALYLCASSLVVSGSSYNEQFFGPGTRLTVL.

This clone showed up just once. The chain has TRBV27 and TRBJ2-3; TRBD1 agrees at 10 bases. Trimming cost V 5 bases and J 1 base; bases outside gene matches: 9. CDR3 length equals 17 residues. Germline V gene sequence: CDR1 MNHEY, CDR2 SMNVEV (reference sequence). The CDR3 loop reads CASSPRDRGLRTDTQYF. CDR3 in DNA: TGTGCCAGCAGTCCCAGGGACAGGGGACTTCGCACAGATACGCAGTATTTT.

The CDR3 sequence is CASTSGSRLYEQYF. The CDR3 nucleotides read TGTGCCAGCACCAGCGGGAGTCGCCTTTACGAGCAGTACTTC. J is TRBJ2-7 and V is TRBV6-5, with 8 bases matching TRBD2. Losses at the gene ends were 7 bases for V and 4 bases for J; bases not matched to a gene: 9. This CDR3 is built from 14 residues. The germline V gene has CDR1 MNHEY and CDR2 SVGAGI.